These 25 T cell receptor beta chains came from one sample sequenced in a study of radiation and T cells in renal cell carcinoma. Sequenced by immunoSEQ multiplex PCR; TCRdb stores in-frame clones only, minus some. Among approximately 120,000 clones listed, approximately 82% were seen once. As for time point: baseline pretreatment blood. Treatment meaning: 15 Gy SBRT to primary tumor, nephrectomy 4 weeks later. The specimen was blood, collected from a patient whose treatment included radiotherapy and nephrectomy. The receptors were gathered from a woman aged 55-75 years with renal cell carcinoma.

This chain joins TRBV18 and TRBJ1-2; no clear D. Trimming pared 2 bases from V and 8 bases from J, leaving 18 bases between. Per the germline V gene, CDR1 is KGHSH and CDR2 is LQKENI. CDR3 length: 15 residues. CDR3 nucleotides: TGTGCCAGCTCACCAGCCGACACGGATCTATTAGGCTACACCTTC. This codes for CASSPADTDLLGYTF.

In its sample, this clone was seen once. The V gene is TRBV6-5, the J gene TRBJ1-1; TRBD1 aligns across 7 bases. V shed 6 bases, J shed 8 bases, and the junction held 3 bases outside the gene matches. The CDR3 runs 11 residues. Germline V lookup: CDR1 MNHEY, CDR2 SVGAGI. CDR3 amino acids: CASRATGEAFF. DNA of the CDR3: TGTGCCAGCAGGGCGACAGGGGAAGCTTTCTTT.

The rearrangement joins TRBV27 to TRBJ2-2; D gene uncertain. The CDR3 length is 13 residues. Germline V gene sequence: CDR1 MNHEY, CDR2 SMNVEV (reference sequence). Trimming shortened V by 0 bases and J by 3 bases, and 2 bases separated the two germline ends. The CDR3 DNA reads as TGTGCCAGCAGTTTATCCTACACCGGGGAGCTGTTTTTT. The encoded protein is CASSLSYTGELFF.

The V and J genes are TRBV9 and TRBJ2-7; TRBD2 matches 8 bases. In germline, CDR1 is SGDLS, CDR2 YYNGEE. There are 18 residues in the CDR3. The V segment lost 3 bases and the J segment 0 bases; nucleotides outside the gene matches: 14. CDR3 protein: CASSAPRDSGASSYEQYF. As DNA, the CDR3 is TGTGCCAGCAGCGCACCCCGTGATAGCGGGGCTTCCTCCTACGAGCAGTACTTC.

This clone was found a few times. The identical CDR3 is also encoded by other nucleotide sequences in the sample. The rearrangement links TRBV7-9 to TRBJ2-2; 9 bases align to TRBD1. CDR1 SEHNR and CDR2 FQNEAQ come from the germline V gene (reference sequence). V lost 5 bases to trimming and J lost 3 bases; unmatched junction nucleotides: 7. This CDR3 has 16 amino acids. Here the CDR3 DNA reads TGTGCCAGCAGCCCCCGGGACAGGGCGGACACCGGGGAGCTGTTTTTT. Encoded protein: CASSPRDRADTGELFF.

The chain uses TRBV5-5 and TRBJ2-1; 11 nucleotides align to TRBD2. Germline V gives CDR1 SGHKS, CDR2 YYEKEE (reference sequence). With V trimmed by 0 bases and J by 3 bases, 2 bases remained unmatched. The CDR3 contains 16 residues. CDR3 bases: TGTGCCAGCAGCTTGGCGGGGACTAGCGGCTACAATGAGCAGTTCTTC. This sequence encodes CASSLAGTSGYNEQFF.

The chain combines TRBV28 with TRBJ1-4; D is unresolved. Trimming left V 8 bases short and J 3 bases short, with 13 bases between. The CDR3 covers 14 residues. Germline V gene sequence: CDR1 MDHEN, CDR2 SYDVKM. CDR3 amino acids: CASRPPGPNEKLFF. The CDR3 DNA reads TGTGCCAGCCGCCCCCCGGGTCCTAATGAAAAACTGTTTTTT. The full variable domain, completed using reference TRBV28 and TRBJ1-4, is DVKVTQSSRYLVKRTGEKVFLECVQDMDHENMFWYRQDPGLGLRLIYFSYDVKMKEKGDIPEGYSVSREKKERFSLILESASTNQTSMYLCASRPPGPNEKLFFGSGTQLSVL.

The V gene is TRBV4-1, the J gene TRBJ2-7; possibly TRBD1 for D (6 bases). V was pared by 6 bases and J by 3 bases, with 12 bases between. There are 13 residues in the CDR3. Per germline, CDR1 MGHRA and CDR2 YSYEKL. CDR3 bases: TGCGCCAGCAGTTCTGACAGGTTCTACGAGCAGTACTTC. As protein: CASSSDRFYEQYF.

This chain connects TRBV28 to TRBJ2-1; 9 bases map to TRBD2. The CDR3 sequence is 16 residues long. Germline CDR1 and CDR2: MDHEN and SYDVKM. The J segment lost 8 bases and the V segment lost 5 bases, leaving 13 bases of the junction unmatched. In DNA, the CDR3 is TGTGCCAGCAGTGCCTACGGGACTAGCTGGGGGGATGAGCAGTTCTTC. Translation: CASSAYGTSWGDEQFF.

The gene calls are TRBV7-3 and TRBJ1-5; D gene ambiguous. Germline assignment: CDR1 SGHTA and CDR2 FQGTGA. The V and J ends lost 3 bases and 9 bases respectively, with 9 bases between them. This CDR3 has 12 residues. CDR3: CASSFGGSPQHF. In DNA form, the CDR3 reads TGTGCCAGCAGCTTCGGAGGGTCGCCCCAGCATTTT. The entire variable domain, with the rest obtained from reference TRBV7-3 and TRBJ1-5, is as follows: GAGVSQTPSNKVTEKGKYVELRCDPISGHTALYWYRQSLGQGPEFLIYFQGTGAADDSGLPNDRFFAVRPEGSVSTLKIQRTERGDSAVYLCASSFGGSPQHFGDGTRLSIL.

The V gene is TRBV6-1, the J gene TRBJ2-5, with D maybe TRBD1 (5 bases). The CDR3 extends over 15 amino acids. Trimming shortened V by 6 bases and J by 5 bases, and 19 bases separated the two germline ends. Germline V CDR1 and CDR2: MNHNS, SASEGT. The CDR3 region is CASSEERQQWETQYF. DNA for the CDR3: TGTGCCAGCAGCGAGGAGAGACAGCAGTGGGAGACCCAGTACTTC.

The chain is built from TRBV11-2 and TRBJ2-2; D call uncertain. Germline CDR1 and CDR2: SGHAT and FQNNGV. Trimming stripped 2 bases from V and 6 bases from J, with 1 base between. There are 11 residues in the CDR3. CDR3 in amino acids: CASSLSGELFF. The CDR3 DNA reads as TGTGCCAGCAGCTTATCCGGGGAGCTGTTTTTT.

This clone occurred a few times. CDR3 loop: CASSPSGWTGGAKNIQYF. The CDR3 DNA follows: TGTGCCAGCAGCCCGTCAGGGTGGACCGGGGGTGCCAAAAACATTCAGTACTTC. This chain connects TRBV9 to TRBJ2-4; possible D gene TRBD2, 6 bases. This CDR3 is built from 18 residues. Germline assignment: CDR1 SGDLS and CDR2 YYNGEE. V lost 4 bases, J lost 1 base, and 21 bases lay in between.

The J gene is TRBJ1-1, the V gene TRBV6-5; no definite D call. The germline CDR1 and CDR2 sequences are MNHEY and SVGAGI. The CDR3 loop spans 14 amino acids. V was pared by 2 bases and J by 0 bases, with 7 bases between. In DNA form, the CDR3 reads TGTGCCAGCAGTTACGGGGAAGTGAACACTGAAGCTTTCTTT. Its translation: CASSYGEVNTEAFF.

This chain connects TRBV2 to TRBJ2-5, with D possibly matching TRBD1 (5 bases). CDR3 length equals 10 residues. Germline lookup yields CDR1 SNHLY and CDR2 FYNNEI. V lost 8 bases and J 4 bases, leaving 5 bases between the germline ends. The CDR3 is CASGAETQYF. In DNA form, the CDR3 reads TGTGCCAGCGGGGCAGAGACCCAGTACTTC.

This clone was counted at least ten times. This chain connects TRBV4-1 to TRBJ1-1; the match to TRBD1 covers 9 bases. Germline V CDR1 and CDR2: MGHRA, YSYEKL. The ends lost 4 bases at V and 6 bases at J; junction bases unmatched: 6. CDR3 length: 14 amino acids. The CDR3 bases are TGCGCCAGCAGCCTGGGACAGGGCCAGGCTGAAGCTTTCTTT. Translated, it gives CASSLGQGQAEAFF.

Written as DNA, the CDR3 is TGTGCCAGCAGATCCACCGGGACACTTACCAACACTGAAGCTTTCTTT. Translation: CASRSTGTLTNTEAFF. This chain connects TRBV27 to TRBJ1-1; D may be TRBD1 (6 bases). V was trimmed by 6 bases and J by 2 bases, leaving 19 bases between them. The CDR3 is 16 amino acids. Germline V CDR1 and CDR2: MNHEY, SMNVEV (reference sequence).

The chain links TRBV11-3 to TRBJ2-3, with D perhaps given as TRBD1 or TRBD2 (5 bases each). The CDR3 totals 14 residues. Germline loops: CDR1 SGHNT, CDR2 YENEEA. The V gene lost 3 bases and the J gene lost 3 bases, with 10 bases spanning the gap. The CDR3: CASSFMRGTDTQYF. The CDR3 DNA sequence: TGTGCCAGCAGCTTTATGAGGGGAACAGATACGCAGTATTTT.

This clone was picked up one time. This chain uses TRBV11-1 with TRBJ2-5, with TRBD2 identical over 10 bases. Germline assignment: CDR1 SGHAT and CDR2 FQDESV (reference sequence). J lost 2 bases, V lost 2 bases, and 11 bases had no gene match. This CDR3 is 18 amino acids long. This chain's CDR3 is CASSLSYRAGGLQETQYF. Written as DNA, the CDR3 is TGTGCCAGCAGCTTATCGTATCGAGCGGGGGGGCTTCAAGAGACCCAGTACTTC.

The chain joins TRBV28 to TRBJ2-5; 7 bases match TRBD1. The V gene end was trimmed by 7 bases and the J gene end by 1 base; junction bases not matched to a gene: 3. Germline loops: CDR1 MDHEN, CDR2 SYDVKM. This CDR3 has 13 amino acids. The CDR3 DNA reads TGTGCCAGCAACAGGGGCAGCCAAGAGACCCAGTACTTC. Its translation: CASNRGSQETQYF. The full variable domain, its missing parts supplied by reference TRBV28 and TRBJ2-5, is DVKVTQSSRYLVKRTGEKVFLECVQDMDHENMFWYRQDPGLGLRLIYFSYDVKMKEKGDIPEGYSVSREKKERFSLILESASTNQTSMYLCASNRGSQETQYFGPGTRLLVL.

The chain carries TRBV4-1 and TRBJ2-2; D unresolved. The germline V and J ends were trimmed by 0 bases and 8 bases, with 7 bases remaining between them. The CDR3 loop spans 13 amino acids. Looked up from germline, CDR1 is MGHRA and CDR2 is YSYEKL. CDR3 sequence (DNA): TGCGCCAGCAGCCAAGATGGGTGGGGGGAGCTGTTTTTT. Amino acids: CASSQDGWGELFF.

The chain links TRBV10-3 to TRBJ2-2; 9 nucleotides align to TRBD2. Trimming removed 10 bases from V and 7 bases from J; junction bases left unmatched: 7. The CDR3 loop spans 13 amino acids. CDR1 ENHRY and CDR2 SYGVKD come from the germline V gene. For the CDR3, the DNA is TGTGCCAGCCGGACTAGCGTTGGCGGGGAGCTGTTTTTT. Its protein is CASRTSVGGELFF.

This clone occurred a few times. This chain's CDR3 is CASSPTRQPQHF. The CDR3 bases are TGTGCCAGCAGCCCCACTCGCCAGCCCCAGCATTTT. The gene calls are TRBV7-2 and TRBJ1-5; D is uncertain. V lost 5 bases and J lost 7, with 9 bases in between. This CDR3 has 12 residues. Germline values: CDR1 SGHTA, CDR2 FQGNSA.

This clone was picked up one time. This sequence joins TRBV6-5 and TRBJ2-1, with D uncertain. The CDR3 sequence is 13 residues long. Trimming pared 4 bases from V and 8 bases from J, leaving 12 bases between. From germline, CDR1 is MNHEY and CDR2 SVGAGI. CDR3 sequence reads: CASSSSRRDEQFF. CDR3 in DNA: TGTGCCAGCAGTTCCAGCAGGCGAGATGAGCAGTTCTTC.

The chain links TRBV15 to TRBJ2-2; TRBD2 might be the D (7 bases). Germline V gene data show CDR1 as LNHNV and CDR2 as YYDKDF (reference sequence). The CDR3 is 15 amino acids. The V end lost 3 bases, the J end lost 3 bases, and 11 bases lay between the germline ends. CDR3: CATSRGGPDTGELFF. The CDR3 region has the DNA TGTGCCACCAGCAGGGGGGGGCCAGACACCGGGGAGCTGTTTTTT.